The clone carrying this TCR beta chain was seen a handful of times. The antigen remains unidentified. In germline, CDR1 is DFQATT, CDR2 SNEGSKA (reference sequence). The length of the CDR3 is 15 residues. Trimming removed 6 bases from V and 2 bases from J, with 18 bases in between. This sample stems from a study of T cells after yellow fever vaccination. Findings and limits, study-wide: Clones from primary vaccination mostly reappeared after the booster (roughly 95% CD4, approximately 86% CD8). Contamination of FACS-sorted repertoires by abundant clonotypes from the bulk population could occur.

As TCR cDNA was made by 5'RACE template switching, a universal primer site and UMIs were added. TCRdb re-called the 5' RACE reads with MiXCR, one entry per CDR3 protein. Among more than 300,000 distinct CDR3 sequences, around a tenth were seen once, and the ten largest hold roughly 3%. V gene TRBV20-1 combines with J gene TRBJ2-3; D perhaps matches TRBD1 (6 bases). The TCR comes from a man younger than 30 who received the YFV17D yellow fever vaccine. The input for sequencing was CD4+ T cells sorted from PBMCs, taken 45 days after the yellow fever booster vaccination. The CDR3 nucleotides are TGCAGTGCACCAACCGGGACACCATACACAGATACGCAGTATTTT. It translates to CSAPTGTPYTDTQYF.